The sequence of this TCR beta chain was determined in a study of identifying expanded T cells in peripheral blood. Study-level results: Technical replicates showed around 1.3 changed clones; about 2 weeks roughly 16; four weeks 19. Two-week clone count variance significantly increased as total template count grew.

The CDR3 is 14 amino acids. Per the germline V gene, CDR1 is MNHNS and CDR2 is SASEGT. V lost 6 bases to trimming and J lost 3 bases, with 11 bases between them. Repertoires were generated with immunoSEQ multiplex PCR, while TCRdb's copy carries only in-frame clones and drops some. The sample consists of about 110,000 clones, roughly 90% of them appearing once. This clone was counted once. Its specificity is unknown. Healthy donors had no documented immune events, such as infections, while sampled. This chain joins TRBV6-1 and TRBJ1-4; a possible D gene is TRBD1 (5 bases). The sequenced sample was blood. This sequence originates from a person aged 18 to 75 in good health. The CDR3 reads CASSGTLANEKLFF. The CDR3 bases are TGTGCCAGCAGCGGGACGTTAGCTAATGAAAAACTGTTTTTT.